This T cell receptor beta chain was found in a study of blood T cell repertoires in COVID-19. Study at large: COVID-19 samples, acute and convalescent, were from the United States, Italy and Spain. From T cells, B-cell-depleted T cells, or PBMCs came the material, which was cDNA or gDNA.

Per the study methods: Amplification of reference gene primers was used by the study to estimate nucleated cell counts. TCRdb's table, derived via immunoSEQ multiplex PCR, lists solely in-frame clones and lacks some. V, J and clone size are taken as reported in that table, and D and trimming were inferred from the DNA itself. The data contain over 100,000 clones, approximately 80% of them seen just once; the ten biggest clones take up around 9.8%. The sequencing input was peripheral blood. The clonotype comes from a man in his sixties with active or convalescent COVID-19.

CDR3 in DNA: TGTGCCAGCAGCTTCACTAGCGGGACGAACACCGGGGAGCTGTTTTTT. Translation: CASSFTSGTNTGELFF. The chain recombines TRBV7-2 with TRBJ2-2; 10 positions match TRBD2. CDR1 SGHTA and CDR2 FQGNSA come from the germline V gene. The V gene end was trimmed by 3 bases and the J gene end by 0 bases; junction bases not matched to a gene: 1. The CDR3 contains 16 residues.